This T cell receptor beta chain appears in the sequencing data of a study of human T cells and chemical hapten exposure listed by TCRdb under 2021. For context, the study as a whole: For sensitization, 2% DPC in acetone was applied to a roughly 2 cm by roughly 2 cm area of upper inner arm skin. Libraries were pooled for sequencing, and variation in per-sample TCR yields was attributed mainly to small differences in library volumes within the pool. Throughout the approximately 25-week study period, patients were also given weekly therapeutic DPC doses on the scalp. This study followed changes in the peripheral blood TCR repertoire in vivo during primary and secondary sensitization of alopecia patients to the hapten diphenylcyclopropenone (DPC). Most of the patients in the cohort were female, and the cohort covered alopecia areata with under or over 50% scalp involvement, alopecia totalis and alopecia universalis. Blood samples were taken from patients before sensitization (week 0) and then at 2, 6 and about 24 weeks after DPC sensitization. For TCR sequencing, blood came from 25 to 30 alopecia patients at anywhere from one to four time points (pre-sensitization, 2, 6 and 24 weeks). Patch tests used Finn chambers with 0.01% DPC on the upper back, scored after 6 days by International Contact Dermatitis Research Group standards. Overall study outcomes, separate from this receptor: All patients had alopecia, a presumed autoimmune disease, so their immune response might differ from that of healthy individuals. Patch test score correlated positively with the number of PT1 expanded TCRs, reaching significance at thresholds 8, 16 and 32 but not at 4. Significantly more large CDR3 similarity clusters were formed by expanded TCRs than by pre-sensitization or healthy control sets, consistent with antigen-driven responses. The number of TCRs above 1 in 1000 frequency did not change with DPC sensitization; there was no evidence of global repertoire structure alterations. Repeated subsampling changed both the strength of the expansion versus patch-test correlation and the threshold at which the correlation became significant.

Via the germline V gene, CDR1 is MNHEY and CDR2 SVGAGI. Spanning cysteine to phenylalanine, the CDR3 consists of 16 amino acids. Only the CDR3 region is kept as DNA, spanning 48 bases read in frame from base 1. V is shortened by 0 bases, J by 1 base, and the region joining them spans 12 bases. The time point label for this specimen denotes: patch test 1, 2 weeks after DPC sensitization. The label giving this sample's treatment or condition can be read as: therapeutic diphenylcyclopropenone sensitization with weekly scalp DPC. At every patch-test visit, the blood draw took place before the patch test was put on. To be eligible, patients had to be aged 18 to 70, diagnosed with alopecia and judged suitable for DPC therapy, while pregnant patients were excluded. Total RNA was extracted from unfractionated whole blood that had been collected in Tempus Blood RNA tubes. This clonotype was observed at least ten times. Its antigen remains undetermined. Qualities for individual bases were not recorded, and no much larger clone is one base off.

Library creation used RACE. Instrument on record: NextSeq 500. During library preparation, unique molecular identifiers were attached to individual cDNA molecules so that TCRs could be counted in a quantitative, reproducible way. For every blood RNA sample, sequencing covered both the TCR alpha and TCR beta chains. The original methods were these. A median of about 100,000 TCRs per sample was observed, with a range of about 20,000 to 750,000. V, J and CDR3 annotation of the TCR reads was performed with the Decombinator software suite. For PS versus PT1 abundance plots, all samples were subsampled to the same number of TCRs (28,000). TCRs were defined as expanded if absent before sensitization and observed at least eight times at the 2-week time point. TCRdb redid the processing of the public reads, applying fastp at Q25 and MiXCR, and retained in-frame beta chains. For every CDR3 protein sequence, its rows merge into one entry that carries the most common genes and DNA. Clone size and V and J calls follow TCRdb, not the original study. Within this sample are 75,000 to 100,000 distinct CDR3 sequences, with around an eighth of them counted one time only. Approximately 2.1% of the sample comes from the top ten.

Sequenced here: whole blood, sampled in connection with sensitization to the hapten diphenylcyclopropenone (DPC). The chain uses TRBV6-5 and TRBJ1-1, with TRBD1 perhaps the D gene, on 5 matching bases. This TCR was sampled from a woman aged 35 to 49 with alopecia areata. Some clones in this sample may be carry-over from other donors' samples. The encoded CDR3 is CASSYSIGRANTEAFF. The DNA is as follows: TGTGCCAGCAGTTACTCGATTGGCAGGGCGAACACTGAAGCTTTCTTT.